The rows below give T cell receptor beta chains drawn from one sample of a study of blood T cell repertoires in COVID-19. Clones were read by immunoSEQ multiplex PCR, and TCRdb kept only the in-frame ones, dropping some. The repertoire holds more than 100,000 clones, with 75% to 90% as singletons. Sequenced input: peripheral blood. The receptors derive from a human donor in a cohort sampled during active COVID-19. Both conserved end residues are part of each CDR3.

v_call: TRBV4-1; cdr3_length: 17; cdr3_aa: CASSQDPSRDRGTEAFF
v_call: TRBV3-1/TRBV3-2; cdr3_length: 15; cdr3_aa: CASSLRRGGTGELFF
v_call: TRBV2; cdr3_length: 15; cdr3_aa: CASHRGFATNEKLFF
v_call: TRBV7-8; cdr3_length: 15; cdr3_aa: CASSLGGGVNNEQFF
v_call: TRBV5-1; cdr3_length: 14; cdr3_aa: CASSVRRGVDEAFF
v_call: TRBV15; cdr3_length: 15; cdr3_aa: CATSRDLSGRETQYF
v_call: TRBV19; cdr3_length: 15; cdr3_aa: CAAKTGAGMNTEAFF
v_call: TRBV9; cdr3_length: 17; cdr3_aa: CASSAPRGGDPNSPLHF
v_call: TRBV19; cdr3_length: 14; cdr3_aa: CASSVQGNNQPQHF
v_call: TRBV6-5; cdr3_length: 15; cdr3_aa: CASQPTGQGNSPLHF
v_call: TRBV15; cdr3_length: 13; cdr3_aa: CATSTTRAYEQYF
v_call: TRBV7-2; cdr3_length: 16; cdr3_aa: CASSLERTGLGNGYTF
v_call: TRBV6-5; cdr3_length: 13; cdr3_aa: CASRRDSNQPQHF
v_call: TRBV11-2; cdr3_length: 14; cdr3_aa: CASQGHLMNTEAFF
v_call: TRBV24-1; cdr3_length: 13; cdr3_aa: CATSAPATHEQFF
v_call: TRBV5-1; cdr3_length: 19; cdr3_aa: CASSLELAGGLGSYNEQFF
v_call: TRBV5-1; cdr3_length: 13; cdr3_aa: CASSTGVNYGYTF
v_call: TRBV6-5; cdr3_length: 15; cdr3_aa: CASALHAGGGEKLFF
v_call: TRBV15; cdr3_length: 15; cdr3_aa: CATSNQDYTGAEAFF
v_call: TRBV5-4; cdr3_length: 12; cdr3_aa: CASSTTRDTQYF
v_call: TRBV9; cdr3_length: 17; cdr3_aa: CASSVGEGEGAKNIQYF
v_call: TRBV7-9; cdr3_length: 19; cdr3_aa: CASSPSPLASGGDTDTQYF
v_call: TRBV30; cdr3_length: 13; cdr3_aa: CAWSTGQGFGYTF
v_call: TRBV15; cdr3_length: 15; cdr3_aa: CATSRDRSGYETQYF
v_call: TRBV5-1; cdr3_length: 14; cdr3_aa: CASSSRQGNYGYTF
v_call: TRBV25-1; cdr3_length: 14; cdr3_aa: CASRASGENTEAFF
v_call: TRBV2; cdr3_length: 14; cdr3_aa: CASSATSVNYGYTF
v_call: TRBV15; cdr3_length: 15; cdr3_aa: CATSRASGGTYEQYF
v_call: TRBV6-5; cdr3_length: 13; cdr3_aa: CASRWTANYGYTF
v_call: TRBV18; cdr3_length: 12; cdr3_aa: CASSPPQATQYF
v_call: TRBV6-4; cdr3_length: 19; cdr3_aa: CASSDSIRGDQLRNTEAFF
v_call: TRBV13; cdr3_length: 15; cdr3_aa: CASSLGEAAYNEQFF
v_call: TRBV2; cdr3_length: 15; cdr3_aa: CASSWADSGAETQYF
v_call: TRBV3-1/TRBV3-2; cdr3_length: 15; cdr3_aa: CASSQGTDSGNTIYF
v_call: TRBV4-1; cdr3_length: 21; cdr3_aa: CASSQGPTSGHGSLSTDTQYF
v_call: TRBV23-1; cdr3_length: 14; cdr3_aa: CASRLDRRNYEQYF
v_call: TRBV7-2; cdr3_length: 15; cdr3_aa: CASSLDHGRTYEQYF
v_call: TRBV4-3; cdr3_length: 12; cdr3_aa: CASSGRQGEAFF
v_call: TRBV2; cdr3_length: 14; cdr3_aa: CASGGQVYNSPLHF